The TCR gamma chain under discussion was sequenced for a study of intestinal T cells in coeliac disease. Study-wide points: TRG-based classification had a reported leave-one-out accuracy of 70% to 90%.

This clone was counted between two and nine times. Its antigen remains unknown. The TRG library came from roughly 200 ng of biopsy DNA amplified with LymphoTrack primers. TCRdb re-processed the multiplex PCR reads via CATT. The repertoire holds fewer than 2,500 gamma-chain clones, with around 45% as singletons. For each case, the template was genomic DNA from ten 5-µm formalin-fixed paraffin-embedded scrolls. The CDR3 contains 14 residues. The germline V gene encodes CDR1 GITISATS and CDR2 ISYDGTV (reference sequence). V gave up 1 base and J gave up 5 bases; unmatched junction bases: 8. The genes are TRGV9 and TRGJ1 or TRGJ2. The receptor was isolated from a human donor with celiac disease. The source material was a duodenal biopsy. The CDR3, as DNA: TGTGCCTTGTGGGAGGTTCCTCCTGATTATAAGAAACTCTTT. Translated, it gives CALWEVPPDYKKLF.